This TCR beta chain was recovered during a study of T cells in Graves' hyperthyroidism and ophthalmopathy. The table lists this clonotype with many counts. RNA transcripts provided the source from which TCR beta CDR3 regions were amplified. The HTBI primer set was used in a first-round RT-PCR of the TCR CDR3. One entry per CDR3 protein results from TCRdb running MiXCR on the multiplex PCR reads. Of about 570,000 distinct CDR3 sequences in the sample, approximately 15% were seen once. V lost 3 bases to trimming and J lost 5 bases; unmatched junction nucleotides: 6. Looked up from germline, CDR1 is SGHKS and CDR2 is YYEKEE (reference sequence). The CDR3 is 14 amino acids.

Sample: blood. The sequence was obtained from a woman in her 40s with Graves' hyperthyroidism. J is TRBJ2-5 and V is TRBV5-5; 8 nucleotides agree with TRBD1. CDR3 bases: TGTGCCAGCAGCTGGACAGGGAATGAGGAGACCCAGTACTTC. Protein sequence: CASSWTGNEETQYF. The complete variable domain, with remaining parts taken from reference TRBV5-5 and TRBJ2-5, reads DAGVTQSPTHLIKTRGQQVTLRCSPISGHKSVSWYQQVLGQGPQFIFQYYEKEERGRGNFPDRFSARQFPNYSSELNVNALLLGDSALYLCASSWTGNEETQYFGPGTRLLVL.